The sequence of this T cell receptor (beta chain) was determined in a study of blood T cell repertoires in COVID-19. The CDR3 consists of 15 residues. V was clipped by 6 bases and J by 7 bases; unmatched bases: 9. CDR1 is MNHEY, CDR2 SVGEGT, per germline. The method was immunoSEQ multiplex PCR; TCRdb's version includes in-frame clones alone and lacks a portion of them. This sample has roughly 360,000 clones, with roughly 86% found just once. The sequenced sample consisted of peripheral blood. V usage is TRBV6-2 or TRBV6-3 and J usage is TRBJ2-7, with 13 bases that match TRBD2. The TCR comes from a human donor with acute or convalescent COVID-19. The donor label of this sample is uncertain. CDR3 nucleotides: TGTGCCAGCAGCCCAGGGACTAGCGGGAAAAGGGAGCAGTACTTC. Translated, it gives CASSPGTSGKREQYF.